What follows are 16 T cell receptor beta chains derived from one specimen sequenced in a study of blood T cell repertoires in COVID-19. Produced via immunoSEQ multiplex PCR; TCRdb's table is partial and in-frame only. The sample contains some 150,000 clones, under 90% of which appear only once. What was sequenced was peripheral blood. The receptors were gathered from a human donor in a cohort sampled during active COVID-19.

The genes are TRBV15 and TRBJ1-2; TRBD1 agrees at 8 bases. CDR1 LNHNV and CDR2 YYDKDF come from the germline V gene (reference sequence). V was clipped by 1 base and J by 7 bases; unmatched bases: 11. The length of the CDR3 is 16 residues. CDR3: CATSRGTTGGLAGYTF. The CDR3 nucleotides are TGTGCCACCAGCAGAGGAACTACAGGGGGGCTTGCTGGCTACACCTTC.

The chain is built from TRBV10-3 and TRBJ2-7, with 7 nucleotides matching TRBD1. Germline CDR1 reads ENHRY; CDR2 reads SYGVKD. The CDR3 runs 15 residues. V lost 6 bases to trimming and J lost 2 bases; unmatched junction nucleotides: 10. CDR3 in amino acids: CAIRKTGTAPYEQYF. CDR3 nucleotide sequence: TGTGCCATCAGAAAAACCGGGACAGCCCCCTACGAGCAGTACTTC.

The V call is TRBV2, the J call TRBJ1-1; D remains ambiguous. The CDR3 totals 11 residues. Germline V gives CDR1 SNHLY, CDR2 FYNNEI. With 5 bases removed from V and 7 bases from J, the gap between germline ends came to 8 bases. The CDR3 spells CASSSGSEAFF. As DNA, the CDR3 is TGTGCCAGCAGTAGCGGGAGTGAAGCTTTCTTT. Full variable domain (remainder filled in from reference TRBV2 and TRBJ1-1): EPEVTQTPSHQVTQMGQEVILRCVPISNHLYFYWYRQILGQKVEFLVSFYNNEISEKSEIFDDQFSVERPDGSNFTLKIRSTKLEDSAMYFCASSSGSEAFFGQGTRLTVV.

This chain uses TRBV5-1 with TRBJ2-2; no clear D gene. Germline-derived CDR1 and CDR2 are SGHRS and YFSETQ. V was shortened by 1 base and J by 1 base, with 5 bases between the two germline ends. This CDR3 is built from 14 residues. The CDR3 nucleotides are TGCGCCAGCAGCTTGACAGTGAACACCGGGGAGCTGTTTTTT. Its translation: CASSLTVNTGELFF.

This clone was found once. As DNA, the CDR3 is TGCAGCGTTGGGGCGGACAGGGCCAAAAACATTCAGTACTTC. Translated, it gives CSVGADRAKNIQYF. V usage is TRBV29-1 and J usage is TRBJ2-4, with 7 bases identical to TRBD1. Losses at the gene ends were 4 bases for V and 1 base for J; bases not matched to a gene: 4. The CDR3 spans 14 residues. Germline V gene lookup returns CDR1 SQVTM and CDR2 ANQGSEA.

The chain carries TRBV3-1 (or the pseudogene TRBV3-2) and TRBJ1-2, with D perhaps matching TRBD1 (6 bases). The V gene lost 0 bases and the J gene lost 7 bases, with 9 bases spanning the gap. This CDR3 spans 13 amino acids. Looked up from germline, CDR1 is LGHDT and CDR2 is YNNKEL (reference sequence). The CDR3 loop is CASSQDRGSGYTF. In nucleotides, the CDR3 is TGTGCCAGCAGCCAAGACAGGGGCTCTGGCTACACCTTC.

CDR3 loop: CASSSGLAGTYEQYF. For the CDR3, the DNA is TGTGCCAGCAGCTCGGGACTAGCGGGGACCTACGAGCAGTACTTC. This chain joins TRBV11-2 and TRBJ2-7; TRBD2 matches 13 bases. CDR1 and CDR2 from the germline V gene are SGHAT and FQNNGV. The CDR3 spans 15 residues. V was pared by 4 bases and J by 2 bases, with 2 bases of the junction left unmatched.

The J gene is TRBJ1-1, the V gene TRBV15, with no clear D. The germline CDR1 and CDR2 sequences are LNHNV and YYDKDF (reference sequence). The V end was cut by 0 bases, the J end by 1 base, with 6 bases between. The length of the CDR3 is 14 residues. This chain's CDR3 is CATSRERANTEAFF. CDR3 coding DNA: TGTGCCACCAGCAGAGAGAGGGCGAACACTGAAGCTTTCTTT.

The table lists this clone with a few counts. The V and J genes are TRBV5-8 and TRBJ2-2, with D maybe TRBD1 (6 bases). CDR1 and CDR2 from the germline V gene are SGHTS and YDEGEE. The CDR3 has 16 residues. V was trimmed by 4 bases and J by 4 bases, leaving 17 bases between them. CDR3 sequence: CASSHPGQLLTGELFF. DNA of the CDR3: TGTGCCAGCAGCCATCCAGGACAGCTACTCACCGGGGAGCTGTTTTTT. Complete variable domain (other parts from reference TRBV5-8 and TRBJ2-2): EAGVTQSPTHLIKTRGQQATLRCSPISGHTSVYWYQQALGLGLQFLLWYDEGEERNRGNFPPRFSGRQFPNYSSELNVNALELEDSALYLCASSHPGQLLTGELFFGEGSRLTVL.

The rearrangement joins TRBV4-1 to TRBJ2-5; D ambiguous. The CDR3 sequence is 14 residues long. The V end lost 1 base, the J end lost 1 base, and 7 bases lay between the germline ends. Germline V lookup: CDR1 MGHRA, CDR2 YSYEKL. The CDR3 loop reads CASSQASLQETQYF. CDR3 DNA: TGCGCCAGCAGCCAAGCGTCCCTCCAAGAGACCCAGTACTTC.

The J gene is TRBJ1-4, the V gene TRBV5-1, with TRBD1 as a possible D gene (6 bases). V lost 0 bases and J lost 7, with 13 bases in between. This CDR3 comprises 15 residues. Germline CDR1 reads SGHRS; CDR2 reads YFSETQ. The DNA of the CDR3 is TGCGCCAGCAGCTTGGGCACAGGGAGAAGTGAAAAACTGTTTTTT. This sequence encodes CASSLGTGRSEKLFF.

The V and J genes are TRBV9 and TRBJ2-1, with a possible D match to TRBD2 (6 bases). The CDR3 is 18 amino acids. CDR1 is SGDLS and CDR2 is YYNGEE in the germline V gene. V was pared by 0 bases and J by 6 bases, with 22 bases between. This chain's CDR3 is CASSVGERGLPPANEQFF. CDR3 bases: TGTGCCAGCAGCGTAGGAGAAAGGGGACTCCCTCCTGCCAATGAGCAGTTCTTC.

The V gene is TRBV5-1, the J gene TRBJ2-5; 7 positions match TRBD1. The CDR3 totals 14 residues. Germline V gives CDR1 SGHRS, CDR2 YFSETQ. With V trimmed by 4 bases and J by 3 bases, 6 bases remained unmatched. CDR3 loop: CASSQSGQKETQYF. The CDR3 bases are TGCGCCAGCAGCCAATCGGGACAGAAAGAGACCCAGTACTTC.

The chain carries TRBV6-2 or TRBV6-3 and TRBJ2-5; TRBD1 aligns across 9 bases. The CDR3 length is 14 residues. After removal of 0 bases from V and 14 bases from J, the junction contained 10 bases not matched to a gene. Germline V gene sequence: CDR1 MNHEY, CDR2 SVGEGT. The CDR3 sequence: CASSYSEAGTGQYF. As DNA, the CDR3 is TGTGCCAGCAGTTACTCCGAAGCCGGGACAGGGCAATACTTC.

The chain couples TRBV19 to TRBJ1-2; the D gene is possibly TRBD1 (6 bases). The CDR3 totals 18 residues. CDR1 is LNHDA, CDR2 SQIVND, per germline (reference sequence). V was shortened by 5 bases and J by 4 bases, with 26 bases between the two germline ends. This chain's CDR3 is CASSALFKRDTDPYGYTF. DNA of the CDR3: TGTGCCAGTAGTGCCCTATTCAAGAGGGACACCGACCCCTATGGCTACACCTTC.

J is TRBJ2-2 and V is TRBV7-3, with D tentatively TRBD2 (6 bases). The CDR3 sequence is 15 residues long. Germline V gene sequence: CDR1 SGHTA, CDR2 FQGTGA. Trimming pared 1 base from V and 1 base from J, leaving 7 bases between. This chain's CDR3 is CASSLIGGNTGELFF. Written as DNA, the CDR3 is TGTGCCAGCAGCTTAATCGGGGGGAACACCGGGGAGCTGTTTTTT.